Here is one T cell receptor beta chain with its context. Its specificity is unknown. The CDR3 contains 15 residues. The trim removed 6 bases at V and 3 bases at J, leaving 7 bases unmatched. In germline, CDR1 is MNHEY, CDR2 SVGAGI. This record comes from a study of cytomegalovirus exposure and HLA in healthy donors. General study results and limits: Some V segments, including TRBV6-2 and TRBV6-3, were excluded as indistinguishable. Beyond CMV serostatus, there was no information to go on about immune exposure. The authors later found HLA-associated TCR beta chains more clonally expanded than equally common others.

PCR amplification relied on 60 Vbeta primers (plus 13 Jbeta primers). Method: immunoSEQ multiplex PCR; TCRdb's copy keeps in-frame clones and lacks some. The sample records over 200,000 clones, under 90% being singletons. This TCR derives from a human donor in good health. Source material: PBMCs. The chain employs TRBV6-5 and TRBJ1-3, with 8 bases identical to TRBD1. This chain's CDR3 is CASRPQGVRGNTIYF. CDR3 bases: TGTGCCAGCAGACCACAGGGGGTGCGTGGAAACACCATATATTTT.